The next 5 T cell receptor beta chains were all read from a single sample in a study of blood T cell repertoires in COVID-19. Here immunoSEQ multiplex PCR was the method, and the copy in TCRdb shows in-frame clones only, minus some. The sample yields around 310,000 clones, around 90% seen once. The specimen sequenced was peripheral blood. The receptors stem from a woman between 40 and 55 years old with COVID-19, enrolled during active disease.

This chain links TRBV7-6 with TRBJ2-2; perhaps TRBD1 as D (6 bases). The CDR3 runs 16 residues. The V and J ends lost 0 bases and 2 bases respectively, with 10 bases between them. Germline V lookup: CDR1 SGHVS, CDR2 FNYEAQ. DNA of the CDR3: TGTGCCAGCAGCTTAGCGCGACAGGCAAACACCGGGGAGCTGTTTTTT. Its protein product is CASSLARQANTGELFF.

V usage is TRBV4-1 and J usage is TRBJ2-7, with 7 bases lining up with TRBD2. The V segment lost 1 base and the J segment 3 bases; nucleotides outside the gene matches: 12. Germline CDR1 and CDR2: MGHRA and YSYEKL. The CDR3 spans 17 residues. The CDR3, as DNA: TGCGCCAGCAGCCAAGGGGCGGGGGAAATCTCAAACTACGAGCAGTACTTC. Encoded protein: CASSQGAGEISNYEQYF.

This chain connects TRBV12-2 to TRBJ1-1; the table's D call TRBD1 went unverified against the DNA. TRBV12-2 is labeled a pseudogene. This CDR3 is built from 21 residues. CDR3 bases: TGTGCAAGTCGCTTAGCAGCGCGTTCTGAGCGGGACAGGGAGGATGGCACTGAAGCTTTCTTT. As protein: CASRLAARSERDREDGTEAFF.

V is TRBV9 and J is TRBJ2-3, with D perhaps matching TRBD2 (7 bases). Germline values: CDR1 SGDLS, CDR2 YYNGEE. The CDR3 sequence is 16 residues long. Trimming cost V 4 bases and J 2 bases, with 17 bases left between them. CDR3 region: CASSPGAGAITDTQYF. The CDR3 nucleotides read TGTGCCAGCAGCCCCGGCGCGGGGGCCATCACAGATACGCAGTATTTT.

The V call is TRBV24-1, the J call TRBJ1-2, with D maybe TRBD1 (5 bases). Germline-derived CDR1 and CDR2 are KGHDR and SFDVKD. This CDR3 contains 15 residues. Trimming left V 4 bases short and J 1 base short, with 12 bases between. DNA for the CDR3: TGTGCCACCAGTGACGGACCGGGGGTTAACTATGGCTACACCTTC. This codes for CATSDGPGVNYGYTF.